Shown below are 12 T cell receptor beta chains from a single sample sequenced in a study of control samples from healthy donors and cancer patients. Using immunoSEQ multiplex PCR, the repertoire was profiled, and TCRdb retains in-frame clones only, with some absent. This sample has about 180,000 clones, with just over 90% found just once. Sequenced input: blood. The receptors derive from a man aged 30 to 45 in good health.

The genes are TRBV10-3 and TRBJ1-1; no reliable D call. The CDR3 spans 15 residues. Looked up from germline, CDR1 is ENHRY and CDR2 is SYGVKD. The V gene lost 4 bases and the J gene lost 1 base, with 13 bases spanning the gap. CDR3 residues: CAISVTQTRNTEAFF. Here the CDR3 DNA reads TGTGCCATCAGTGTTACCCAGACGAGGAACACTGAAGCTTTCTTT.

The V call is TRBV28, the J call TRBJ2-7, with no clear D. V was clipped by 4 bases and J by 3 bases, with 4 bases between them. Germline assignment: CDR1 MDHEN and CDR2 SYDVKM. This CDR3 region has 11 residues. CDR3 bases: TGTGCCAGCAGTTCTGTCTACGAGCAGTACTTC. Its protein product is CASSSVYEQYF.

The chain carries TRBV19 and TRBJ1-2; 9 bases are shared with TRBD1. V trimming: 4 bases; J trimming: 3 bases; junction bases outside the gene matches: 9. Germline assignment: CDR1 LNHDA and CDR2 SQIVND (reference sequence). CDR3 size: 16 residues. The chain's CDR3 is CASSTLGQGLYYGYTF. The CDR3, as DNA: TGTGCCAGTAGTACTCTGGGACAGGGTCTGTACTATGGCTACACCTTC.

This chain uses TRBV28 with TRBJ1-2; D is perhaps TRBD1 (5 bases). V was pared by 6 bases and J by 1 base, with 21 bases between. CDR3 length: 17 amino acids. Germline CDR1 is MDHEN and CDR2 is SYDVKM. This CDR3 is CASSRRDRGTDNYGYTF. As DNA, the CDR3 is TGTGCCAGCAGCCGCCGGGACCGAGGGACCGATAACTATGGCTACACCTTC.

The rearrangement joins TRBV2 to TRBJ2-2; D uncertain. The CDR3 is made up of 13 amino acids. Germline V gene lookup returns CDR1 SNHLY and CDR2 FYNNEI. The V end lost 6 bases, the J end lost 0 bases, and 5 bases lay between the germline ends. CDR3: CASRASNTGELFF. The CDR3 nucleotides read TGTGCCAGCAGGGCCTCGAACACCGGGGAGCTGTTTTTT.

This rearrangement joins TRBV30 to TRBJ1-2; weak D call: TRBD1 (5 bases). CDR1 is GTSNPN and CDR2 is SVGIG in the germline V gene (reference sequence). Trimming cost V 1 base and J 6 bases, with 9 bases left between them. CDR3 length: 12 amino acids. In DNA, the CDR3 is TGTGCCTGGAGTGACAGGTCCCATGGCTACACCTTC. This encodes CAWSDRSHGYTF. Full variable domain (remainder filled in from reference TRBV30 and TRBJ1-2): SQTIHQWPATLVQPVGSPLSLECTVEGTSNPNLYWYRQAAGRGLQLLFYSVGIGQISSEVPQNLSASRPQDRQFILSSKKLLLSDSGFYLCAWSDRSHGYTFGSGTRLTVV.

This chain links TRBV12-3 or TRBV12-4 with TRBJ1-2; TRBD1 matches at 9 bases. The trim removed 5 bases at V and 5 bases at J, leaving 3 bases unmatched. This CDR3 comprises 13 residues. CDR3 sequence reads: CASSPGTGYGYTF. CDR3 in DNA: TGTGCCAGCAGTCCCGGGACAGGGTATGGCTACACCTTC.

The V and J genes are TRBV19 and TRBJ2-7, with D unclear. In germline, CDR1 is LNHDA, CDR2 SQIVND (reference sequence). Trimming took off 6 bases at V and 3 bases at J, with 24 bases between the two ends. The CDR3 sequence is 17 residues long. The CDR3 region is CASSQSRGLRRVYEQYF. The CDR3 bases are TGTGCCAGTAGCCAATCCCGCGGTTTGCGGCGAGTCTACGAGCAGTACTTC.

This chain uses TRBV12-3 or TRBV12-4 with TRBJ2-1; D perhaps matches TRBD2 (5 bases). This CDR3 is built from 12 residues. V was trimmed by 7 bases and J by 3 bases, leaving 7 bases between them. The CDR3 loop reads CASTRDYNEQFF. The CDR3 region has the DNA TGTGCCAGCACCCGGGACTACAATGAGCAGTTCTTC.

The chain has TRBV6-5 and TRBJ1-1; D is perhaps TRBD1 (6 bases). Trimming shortened V by 7 bases and J by 3 bases, and 18 bases separated the two germline ends. The CDR3 runs 15 residues. Germline lookup yields CDR1 MNHEY and CDR2 SVGAGI. The CDR3: CASKRDTRGDTEAFF. DNA of the CDR3: TGTGCCAGCAAGCGGGACACCAGAGGGGACACTGAAGCTTTCTTT.

The chain combines TRBV10-3 with TRBJ2-3; 8 bases are a match to TRBD1. With V trimmed by 0 bases and J by 4 bases, 9 bases remained unmatched. Germline values: CDR1 ENHRY, CDR2 SYGVKD. The CDR3 runs to 17 residues. CDR3 coding DNA: TGTGCCATCAGTGAGTCTTGGACAGGGAAATTTGCAGATACGCAGTATTTT. It is translated as CAISESWTGKFADTQYF.

The V gene is TRBV19, the J gene TRBJ1-2; 9 bases are shared with TRBD1. The germline gives CDR1 LNHDA, CDR2 SQIVND (reference sequence). V lost 9 bases to trimming and J lost 3 bases; unmatched junction nucleotides: 2. The CDR3 covers 12 residues. In nucleotides, the CDR3 is TGTGCCAGCACAGGGGGCCACTATGGCTACACCTTC. Encoded protein: CASTGGHYGYTF.